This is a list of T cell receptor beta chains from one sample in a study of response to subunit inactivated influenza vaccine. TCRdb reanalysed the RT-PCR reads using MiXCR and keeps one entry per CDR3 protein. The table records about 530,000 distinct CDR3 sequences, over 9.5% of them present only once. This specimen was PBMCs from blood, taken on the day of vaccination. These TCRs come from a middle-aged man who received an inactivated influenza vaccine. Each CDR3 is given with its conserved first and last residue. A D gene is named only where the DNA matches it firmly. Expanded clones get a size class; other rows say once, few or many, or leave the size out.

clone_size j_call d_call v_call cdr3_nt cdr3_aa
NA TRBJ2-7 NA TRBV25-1 TGTGCCAGCAGGGACGTTAACTACGAGCAGTACTTC CASRDVNYEQYF
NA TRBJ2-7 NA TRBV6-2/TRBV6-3 TGTGCCAGCAGTTACGGCAGCCACCGGTACGAGCAGTACTTC CASSYGSHRYEQYF
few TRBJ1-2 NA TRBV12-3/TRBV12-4 TGTGCCAGCAGTCCACGACGGGAAGGCTACACCTTC CASSPRREGYTF
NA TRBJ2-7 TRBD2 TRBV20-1 TGCAGTGCTGGGCTAGCGGGGGAAAGATACGAGCAGTACTTC CSAGLAGERYEQYF
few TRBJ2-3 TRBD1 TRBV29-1 TGCAGCGTTGGAAAGAGGGACAGGGTTACAGATACGCAGTATTTT CSVGKRDRVTDTQYF
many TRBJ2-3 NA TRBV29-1 TGCAGCGTTGGCCCAGGTTGGGGCACAGATACGCAGTATTTT CSVGPGWGTDTQYF
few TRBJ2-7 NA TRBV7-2 TGTGCCAGCACTATCTGGACGGAGAACTACGAGCAGTACTTC CASTIWTENYEQYF
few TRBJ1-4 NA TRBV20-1 TGCAGTGCTAGAGGGCCAGATGAAAAACTGTTTTTT CSARGPDEKLFF
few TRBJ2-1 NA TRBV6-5 TGTGCCAGCAGTACTAGTCTCAATGAGCAGTTCTTC CASSTSLNEQFF
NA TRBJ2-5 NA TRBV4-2 TGTGCCAGCAGCCAAGAAATGGGTATCATCAGAGGAGAGACCCAGTACTTC CASSQEMGIIRGETQYF
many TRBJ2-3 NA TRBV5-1 TGCGCCAGCAGCTTGGCCGTCGGGGGTTTAGATACGCAGTATTTT CASSLAVGGLDTQYF
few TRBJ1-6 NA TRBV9 TGTGCCAGCAGCGTAGCTCGTAATTCACCCCTCCACTTT CASSVARNSPLHF
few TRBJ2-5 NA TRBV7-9 TGTGCCAGCAGCCTCCTAGGTTTCGCAAATCAAGAGACCCAGTACTTC CASSLLGFANQETQYF
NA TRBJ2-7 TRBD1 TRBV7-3 TGTGCCAGCAGCCCGGACAGGGGAAGCGAGCAGTACTTC CASSPDRGSEQYF
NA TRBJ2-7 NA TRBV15 TGTGCCACCAGCACCTGGACCGGTTACGAGCAGTACTTC CATSTWTGYEQYF
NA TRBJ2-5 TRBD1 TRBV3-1 TGTGCCAGCAGCCACAGGGGGATGGAGACCCAGTACTTC CASSHRGMETQYF
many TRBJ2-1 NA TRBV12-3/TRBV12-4 TGTGCCAGCAGTCCACCGGTTCTTAGCCAGAGCTCCTACAATGAGCAGTTCTTC CASSPPVLSQSSYNEQFF
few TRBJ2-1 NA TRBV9 TGTGCCAGCAGCGGGGGGAGTTCCGGAGAGCAGTTCTTC CASSGGSSGEQFF
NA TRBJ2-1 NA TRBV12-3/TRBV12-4 TGTGCCAGCAGTACTGTGGGAAAGGCTGAGCAGTTCTTC CASSTVGKAEQFF
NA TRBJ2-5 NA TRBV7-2 TGTGCCAGCAGCTTCCGGGGCCAACAAGAGACCCAGTACTTC CASSFRGQQETQYF
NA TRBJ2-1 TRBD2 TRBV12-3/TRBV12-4 TGTGCCAGCAGATCTCCAGCGGGGACCCCCTGGAATGAGCAGTTCTTC CASRSPAGTPWNEQFF
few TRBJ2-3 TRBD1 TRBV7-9 TGTGCCAGCAGCTTTGACCGGACAGGCTCCCTCTCGGATACGCAGTATTTT CASSFDRTGSLSDTQYF
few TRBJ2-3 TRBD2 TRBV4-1 TGCGCCAGCAGCCATCAACGAGAGCGGGGAGACCCCTCGGGAGATACGCAGTATTTT CASSHQRERGDPSGDTQYF
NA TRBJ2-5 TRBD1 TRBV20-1 TGCAGTGCTCAGAGAGACAGGGGGGATCAGGAGACCCAGTACTTC CSAQRDRGDQETQYF
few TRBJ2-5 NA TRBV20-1 TGCAGTGCCACTAGTCGGGGGGCGTTAGAGACCCAGTACTTC CSATSRGALETQYF
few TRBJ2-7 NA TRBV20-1 TGCAGTGCTAGTAGGTCAGGGCTCACTTACGAGCAGTACTTC CSASRSGLTYEQYF
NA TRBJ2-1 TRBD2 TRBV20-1 TGCAGTGCTAGAGAACTGGCGGGGGGCCCCTACAATGAGCAGTTCTTC CSARELAGGPYNEQFF
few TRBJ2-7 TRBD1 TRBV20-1 TGCAGTGCAAGACTAAGGACAGGGGGACTCTCCTACGAGCAGTACTTC CSARLRTGGLSYEQYF
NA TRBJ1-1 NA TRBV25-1 TGTGCCAGCAGTGAAAAAGGTATATCCCCTGAAGCTTTCTTT CASSEKGISPEAFF
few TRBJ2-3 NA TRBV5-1 TGCGCCAGCAGCCCATCTAGAGGAACGCAGTATTTT CASSPSRGTQYF
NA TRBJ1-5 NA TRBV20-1 TGCAGTGCTAGAGAGCCCGGGGGGAATCAGCCCCAGCATTTT CSAREPGGNQPQHF
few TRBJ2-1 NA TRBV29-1 TGCAGCGTTAAGGGACACTACAATGAGCAGTTCTTC CSVKGHYNEQFF
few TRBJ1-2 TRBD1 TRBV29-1 TGCAGCGTGGGGGGGGACAGGGGGATTGGTGGCTACACCTTC CSVGGDRGIGGYTF
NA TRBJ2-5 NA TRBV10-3 TGTGCCATCAGTGATCGAGGGGGGGGCCGGGAGACCCAGTACTTC CAISDRGGGRETQYF
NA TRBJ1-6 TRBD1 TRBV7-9 TGTGCCAGCAGCACTGGGCAGGGGGCGAGGTCACCCCTCCACTTT CASSTGQGARSPLHF
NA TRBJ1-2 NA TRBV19 TGTGCCAGTAGTATCGGAGAGACCAACTCTAACTATGGCTACACCTTC CASSIGETNSNYGYTF
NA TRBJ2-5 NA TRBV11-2 TGTGCCAGCAGCTTAGGGTTAGGGGGGGGGACGGTGTACCAAGAGACCCAGTACTTC CASSLGLGGGTVYQETQYF
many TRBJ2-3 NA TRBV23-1 TGCGCCAGCAGTCAATCGAGGGATACAGATACGCAGTATTTT CASSQSRDTDTQYF
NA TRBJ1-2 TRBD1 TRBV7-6 TGTGCCAGCAGCTTAGGCGCCGGGACAGGGGCCCGCTACACCTTC CASSLGAGTGARYTF
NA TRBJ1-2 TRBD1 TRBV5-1 TGCGCCAGCAGCTTGGCGGGACAGGCGAAGGGAATTGATGGCTACACCTTC CASSLAGQAKGIDGYTF
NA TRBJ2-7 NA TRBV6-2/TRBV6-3 TGTGCCAGCAGTCGAGAAGTGGGGGAGCAGTACTTC CASSREVGEQYF
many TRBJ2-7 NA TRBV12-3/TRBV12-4 TGTGCCAGCAGGCAGGCTAGCTCCTACGAGCAGTACTTC CASRQASSYEQYF
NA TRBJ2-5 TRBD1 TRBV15 TGTGCCACCAGCAGAGATCGTCGCAGGGGGCACGAGACCCAGTACTTC CATSRDRRRGHETQYF
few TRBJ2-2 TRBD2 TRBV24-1 TGTGCCACCAGTGAGCCCAGCGGGAGGGCCGTTTCCGGGGAGCTGTTTTTT CATSEPSGRAVSGELFF
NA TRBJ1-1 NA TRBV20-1 TGCAGTGCTTACGGGACAACGAACACTGAAGCTTTCTTT CSAYGTTNTEAFF
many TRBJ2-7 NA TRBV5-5 TGTGCCAGCAGCCCCGACTGGGGAAGGAGCGAGCAGTACTTC CASSPDWGRSEQYF
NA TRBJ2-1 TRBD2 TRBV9 TGTGCCAGCAGCGGAGCGGGAGGGCGTAGGGATGAGCAGTTCTTC CASSGAGGRRDEQFF
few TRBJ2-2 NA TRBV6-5 TGTGCCAGCAGTTACTCGACGCCGAACACCGGGGAGCTGTTTTTT CASSYSTPNTGELFF
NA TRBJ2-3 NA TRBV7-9 TGTGCCAGCAGCATAAGCGGCACTAGCACAGATACGCAGTATTTT CASSISGTSTDTQYF
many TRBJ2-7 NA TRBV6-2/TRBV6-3 TGTGCCAGCACCGAGGCGGGATCAGGGTACGAGCAGTACTTC CASTEAGSGYEQYF
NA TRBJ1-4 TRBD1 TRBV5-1 TGCGCCAGCAGCTTGGCCGGGACAGGGGGGACGGAACTGTTTTTT CASSLAGTGGTELFF
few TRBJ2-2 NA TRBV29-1 TGCAGCGCCAGGGTAAAACAGGTGGCCACGGGGGAGCTGTTTTTT CSARVKQVATGELFF
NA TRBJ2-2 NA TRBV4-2 TGTGCCAGCAGCCAAGTGGTTACGGTAGCCGCCGGGGAGCTGTTTTTT CASSQVVTVAAGELFF
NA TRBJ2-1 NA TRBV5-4 TGTGCCAGCAGCTTGATGGGTAGAAGAGGCAATGAGCAGTTCTTC CASSLMGRRGNEQFF
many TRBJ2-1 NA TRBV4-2 TGTGCCAGCAGCCAAGATCCGGCTAGCGTCTATGAGCAGTTCTTC CASSQDPASVYEQFF
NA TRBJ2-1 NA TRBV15 TGTGCCACCAGCAGGGGCGAGGTCTCCAATGAGCAGTTCTTC CATSRGEVSNEQFF
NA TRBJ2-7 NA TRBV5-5 TGTGCCAGCAGCTTGGGGGTCGCATCTGACTACGAGCAGTACTTC CASSLGVASDYEQYF